The entry below gives a single TCR beta chain sequence along with its context. The data are from a study of T cell changes during pregnancy in multiple sclerosis. This CDR3 is 15 amino acids long. CDR1 and CDR2 (germline): SGHTA, FQGNSA. The germline V and J ends were trimmed by 1 base and 6 bases, with 15 bases remaining between them. Produced via immunoSEQ multiplex PCR; TCRdb's table is partial and in-frame only. Here the sample spans around 65,000 clones, roughly 90% being singletons. The sequenced sample was peripheral blood, obtained in the first trimester of pregnancy. V and J are TRBV7-2 and TRBJ1-2; weak D call: TRBD1 (5 bases). The TCR comes from a female donor in good health, enrolled as a control in a pregnancy study. CDR3 region: CASSLGRGFGDGYTF. DNA for the CDR3: TGTGCCAGCAGCTTAGGAAGGGGCTTTGGGGATGGCTACACCTTC.